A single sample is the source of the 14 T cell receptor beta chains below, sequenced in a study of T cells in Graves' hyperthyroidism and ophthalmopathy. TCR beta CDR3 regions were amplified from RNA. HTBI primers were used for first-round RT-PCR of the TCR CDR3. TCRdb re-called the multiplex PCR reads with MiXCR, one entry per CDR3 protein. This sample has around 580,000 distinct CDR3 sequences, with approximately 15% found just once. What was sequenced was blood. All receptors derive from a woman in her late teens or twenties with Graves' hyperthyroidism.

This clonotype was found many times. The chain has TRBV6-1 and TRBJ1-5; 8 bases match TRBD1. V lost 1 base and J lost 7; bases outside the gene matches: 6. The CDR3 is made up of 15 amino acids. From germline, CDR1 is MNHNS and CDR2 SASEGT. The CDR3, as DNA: TGTGCCAGCAGTGAAGGTGGACAGGGCTTCCAGCCCCAGCATTTT. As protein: CASSEGGQGFQPQHF.

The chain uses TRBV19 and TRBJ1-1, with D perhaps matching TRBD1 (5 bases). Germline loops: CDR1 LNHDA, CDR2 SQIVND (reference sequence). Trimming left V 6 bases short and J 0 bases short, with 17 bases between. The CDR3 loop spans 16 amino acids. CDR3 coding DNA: TGTGCCAGTAGCCAGGGACGCTTAAGGATGAACACTGAAGCTTTCTTT. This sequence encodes CASSQGRLRMNTEAFF.

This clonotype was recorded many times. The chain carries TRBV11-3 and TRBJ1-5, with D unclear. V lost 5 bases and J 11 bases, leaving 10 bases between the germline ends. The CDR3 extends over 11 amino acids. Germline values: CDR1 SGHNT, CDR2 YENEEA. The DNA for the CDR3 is TGTGCCAGCAGCCCACCTTCGGCCCAGCATTTT. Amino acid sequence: CASSPPSAQHF.

For the CDR3, the DNA is TGTGCCAGCAGTCCCTCCCGGACAGGGGGCTATGGCTACACCTTC. It encodes CASSPSRTGGYGYTF. The genes are TRBV12-3 or TRBV12-4 and TRBJ1-2; 10 bases line up with TRBD1. CDR3 length: 15 amino acids. With V trimmed by 5 bases and J by 4 bases, 7 bases remained unmatched.

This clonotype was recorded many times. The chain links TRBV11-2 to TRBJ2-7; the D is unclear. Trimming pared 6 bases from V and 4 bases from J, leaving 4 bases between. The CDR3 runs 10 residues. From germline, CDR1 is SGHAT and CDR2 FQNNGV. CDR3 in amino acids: CASRGYEQYF. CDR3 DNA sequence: TGTGCCAGCAGAGGATACGAGCAGTACTTC.

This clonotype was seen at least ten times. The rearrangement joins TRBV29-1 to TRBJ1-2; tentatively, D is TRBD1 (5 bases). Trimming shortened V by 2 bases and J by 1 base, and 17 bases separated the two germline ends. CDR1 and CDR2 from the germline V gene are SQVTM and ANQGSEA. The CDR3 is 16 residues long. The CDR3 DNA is TGCAGCGTTGAACCGCGAGGGGCACCCTTTAACTATGGCTACACCTTC. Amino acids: CSVEPRGAPFNYGYTF. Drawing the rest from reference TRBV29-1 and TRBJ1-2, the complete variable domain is SAVISQKPSRDICQRGTSLTIQCQVDSQVTMMFWYRQQPGQSLTLIATANQGSEATYESGFVIDKFPISRPNLTFSTLTVSNMSPEDSSIYLCSVEPRGAPFNYGYTFGSGTRLTVV.

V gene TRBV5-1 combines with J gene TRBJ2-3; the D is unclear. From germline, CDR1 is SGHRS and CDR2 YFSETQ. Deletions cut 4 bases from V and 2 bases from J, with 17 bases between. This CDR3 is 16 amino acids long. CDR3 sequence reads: CASSLRSSTYTDTQYF. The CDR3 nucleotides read TGCGCCAGCAGCCTCCGGAGTAGCACCTACACAGATACGCAGTATTTT.

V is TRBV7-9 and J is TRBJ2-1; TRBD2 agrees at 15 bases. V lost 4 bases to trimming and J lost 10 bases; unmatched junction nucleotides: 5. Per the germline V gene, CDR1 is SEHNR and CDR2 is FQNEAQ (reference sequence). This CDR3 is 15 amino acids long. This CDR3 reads CASSYPGTSGGEQFF. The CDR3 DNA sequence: TGTGCCAGCAGCTACCCCGGGACTAGCGGGGGGGAGCAGTTCTTC.

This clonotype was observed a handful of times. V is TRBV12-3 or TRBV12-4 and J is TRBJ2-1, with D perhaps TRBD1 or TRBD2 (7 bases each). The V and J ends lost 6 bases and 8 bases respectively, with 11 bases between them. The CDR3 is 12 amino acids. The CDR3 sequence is CASRPGGDEQFF. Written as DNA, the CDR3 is TGTGCCAGCAGGCCAGGGGGGGATGAGCAGTTCTTC.

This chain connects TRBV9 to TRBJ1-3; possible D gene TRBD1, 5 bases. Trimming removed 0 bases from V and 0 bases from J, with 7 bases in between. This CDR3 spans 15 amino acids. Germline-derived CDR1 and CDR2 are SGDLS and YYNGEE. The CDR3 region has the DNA TGTGCCAGCAGCGTAGAGGGGATCTCTGGAAACACCATATATTTT. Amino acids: CASSVEGISGNTIYF.

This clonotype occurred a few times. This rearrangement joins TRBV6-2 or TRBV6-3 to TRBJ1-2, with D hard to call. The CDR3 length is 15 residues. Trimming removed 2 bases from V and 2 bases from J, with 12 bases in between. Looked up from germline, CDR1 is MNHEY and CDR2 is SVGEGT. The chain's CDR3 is CASSYPGRPNYGYTF. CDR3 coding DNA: TGTGCCAGCAGTTACCCGGGGAGGCCCAACTATGGCTACACCTTC.

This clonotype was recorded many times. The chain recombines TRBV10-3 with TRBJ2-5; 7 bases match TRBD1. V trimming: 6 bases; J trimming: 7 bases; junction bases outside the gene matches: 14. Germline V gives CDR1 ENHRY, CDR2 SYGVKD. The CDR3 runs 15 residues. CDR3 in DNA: TGTGCCATCAGACCCACAGGGGCACCACCGGGGACCCAGTACTTC. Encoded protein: CAIRPTGAPPGTQYF.

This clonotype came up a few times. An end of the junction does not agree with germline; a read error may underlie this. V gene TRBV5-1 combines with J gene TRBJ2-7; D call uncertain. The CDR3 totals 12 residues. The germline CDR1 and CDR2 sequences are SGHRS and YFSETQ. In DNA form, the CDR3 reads TGCGCCAGCAGTCGTAACTCCCACGAGCAGTACTTC. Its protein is CASSRNSHEQYF. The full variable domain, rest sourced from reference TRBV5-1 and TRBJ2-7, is KAGVTQTPRYLIKTRGQQVTLSCSPISGHRSVSWYQQTPGQGLQFLFEYFSETQRNKGNFPGRFSGRQFSNSRSEMNVSTLELGDSALYLCASSRNSHEQYFGPGTRLTVT.

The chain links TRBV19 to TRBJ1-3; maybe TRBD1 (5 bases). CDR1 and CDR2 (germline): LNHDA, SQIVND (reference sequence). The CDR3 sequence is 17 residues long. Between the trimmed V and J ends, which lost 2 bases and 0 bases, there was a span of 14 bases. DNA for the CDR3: TGTGCCAGTAGTATAACGGGGGGACGGAGCTCTGGAAACACCATATATTTT. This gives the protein CASSITGGRSSGNTIYF.